This note documents a single T cell receptor (beta chain) sequence. The entry originates in a study of Siglec-9 on CD8 T cells in melanoma. Generated by immunoSEQ multiplex PCR, the TCRdb table keeps only in-frame clones and is missing some. The table has about 30,000 clones, roughly 80% seen once. V dropped 1 base and J dropped 5 bases, with 14 bases sitting between them. CDR3 length: 14 residues. The germline V gene has CDR1 SQVTM and CDR2 ANQGSEA. V is TRBV29-1 and J is TRBJ1-1, with D possibly matching TRBD1 (5 bases). The source is a human donor in good health. Sample: Siglec-9- CD8+ T cells sorted from blood. For the CDR3, the DNA is TGCAGCGTTGAAGGGTCAGGGAGGAATACTGAAGCTTTCTTT. Its protein product is CSVEGSGRNTEAFF.